This T cell receptor beta chain emerged from a study of T cells in Graves' hyperthyroidism and ophthalmopathy. Exclusion criteria comprised uncontrolled infection, other autoimmune disease, pregnancy or lactation. Diagnoses were established using clinical symptoms, serum thyroxine and TRAb, thyroid ultrasound and orbital computed tomography. The CDR3 sequence is 16 residues long. The germline CDR1 and CDR2 sequences are SGHAT and FQDESV (reference sequence). V dropped 1 base and J dropped 0 bases, with 10 bases sitting between them. The source material, RNA transcripts, was used to amplify TCR beta CDR3 regions. Researchers ran a first-round RT-PCR on the TCR CDR3 using the HTBI primer set. In TCRdb, the multiplex PCR reads were re-called with MiXCR into one record per CDR3 protein. The sample lists 490,000 or so distinct CDR3 sequences, just under 20% occurring once. This clonotype was found many times.

This TCR derives from a man aged 35-49 years with Graves' ophthalmopathy. Material for sequencing was blood. The chain uses TRBV11-1 and TRBJ2-1; D not certain. The CDR3 sequence: CASSLVTVSSYNEQFF. CDR3 in DNA: TGTGCCAGCAGCTTAGTAACGGTTAGCTCCTACAATGAGCAGTTCTTC.